Sequencing of this TCR beta chain was carried out in a study of blood T cells in healthy people across ages. Overall study findings and caveats: The study could not conclusively compare naive and antigen-experienced cells, given its unsorted PBMCs.

In regard to this clonotype: The antigen is not known.

The authors ran a second PCR of about 6 to 12 cycles using a sample-barcoded 5' primer and a J-beta primer mix. Using its own MiXCR run on the 5' RACE reads, TCRdb lists one record per CDR3 protein. Of about 940,000 distinct CDR3 sequences listed, roughly 43% were seen once; the top ten hold about an eighth. The germline V gene has CDR1 MNHNS and CDR2 SASEGT. Losses at the gene ends were 6 bases for V and 7 bases for J; bases not matched to a gene: 7. This CDR3 is built from 14 residues. The sample providers were healthy Caucasian people from Russia, aged about 6 to 90. Staff drew 9 to 10 milliliters of peripheral blood from each donor.

This TCR was sampled from a man aged 25 to 40 in good health. The material sequenced was blood. The V call is TRBV6-1, the J call TRBJ1-4; 8 positions match TRBD1. CDR3 in amino acids: CASRIGTGAEKLFF. DNA for the CDR3: TGTGCCAGCAGAATTGGGACAGGCGCTGAAAAACTGTTTTTT.